Listed below are T cell receptor beta chains from one sample, sequenced in a study of monozygotic twins with cystic fibrosis. Clones were read by immunoSEQ multiplex PCR, and TCRdb kept only the in-frame ones, dropping some. This sample yields just over 35,000 clones, of which 80% to 95% are seen a single time; approximately 0.19% belongs to the top ten. The sequenced sample consisted of blood. These receptors came from a boy aged 2 to 10 with cystic fibrosis. CDR3s leave out the opening cysteine and the closing phenylalanine or tryptophan.

CDR3 length: 17; J gene: TRBJ1-6; V gene: TRBV5-1; CDR3 protein: ASSFRDSLRSSYNSPLH
CDR3 length: 11; J gene: TRBJ1-2; V gene: TRBV11-2; CDR3 protein: ASSLDRGPGYT
CDR3 length: 12; J gene: TRBJ2-1; V gene: TRBV29-1; CDR3 protein: SVGRRQGLGEQF
CDR3 length: 11; J gene: TRBJ1-2; V gene: TRBV19; CDR3 protein: ASSPGGGAGYT
CDR3 length: 11; J gene: TRBJ2-2; V gene: TRBV6-5; CDR3 protein: ASKREGTGELF
CDR3 length: 13; J gene: TRBJ1-2; V gene: TRBV7-2; CDR3 protein: ASSADRGGGYGYT
CDR3 length: 14; J gene: TRBJ2-7; V gene: TRBV9; CDR3 protein: ASSSSLAGGGYEQY
CDR3 length: 14; J gene: TRBJ2-2; V gene: TRBV4-3; CDR3 protein: ASSQPGQPHTGELF
CDR3 length: 12; J gene: TRBJ1-5; V gene: TRBV9; CDR3 protein: ASSVGGSNQPQH
CDR3 length: 11; J gene: TRBJ2-7; V gene: TRBV5-1; CDR3 protein: ASSLGTGLEQY
CDR3 length: 11; J gene: TRBJ1-1; V gene: TRBV4-3; CDR3 protein: ASSHPPGQEAF
CDR3 length: 12; J gene: TRBJ2-7; V gene: TRBV2; CDR3 protein: ASSTTSGLYEQY
CDR3 length: 10; J gene: TRBJ1-1; V gene: TRBV27; CDR3 protein: ASSTFQGEAF
CDR3 length: 9; J gene: TRBJ2-7; V gene: TRBV7-2; CDR3 protein: ASSLVHEQY
CDR3 length: 13; J gene: TRBJ2-7; V gene: TRBV5-4; CDR3 protein: ASSPGPGDSYEQY
CDR3 length: 13; J gene: TRBJ2-6; V gene: TRBV18; CDR3 protein: ASSPTGAGANVLT
CDR3 length: 12; J gene: TRBJ1-5; V gene: TRBV7-2; CDR3 protein: ASSLRGGYQPQH
CDR3 length: 9; J gene: TRBJ1-1; V gene: TRBV20-1; CDR3 protein: SATPGTEAF
CDR3 length: 10; J gene: TRBJ1-1; V gene: TRBV19; CDR3 protein: ASRAMGTEAF
CDR3 length: 11; J gene: TRBJ1-2; V gene: TRBV19; CDR3 protein: ASTTGQDYGYT
CDR3 length: 13; J gene: TRBJ1-1; V gene: TRBV9; CDR3 protein: ASSPRGTGITEAF
CDR3 length: 9; J gene: TRBJ1-1; V gene: TRBV19; CDR3 protein: ASSMGPEAF
CDR3 length: 13; J gene: TRBJ1-3; V gene: TRBV6-6; CDR3 protein: ASSYSIDSGNTIY
CDR3 length: 12; J gene: TRBJ1-5; V gene: TRBV19; CDR3 protein: ASRVRGINQPQH
CDR3 length: 12; J gene: TRBJ2-1; V gene: TRBV6-1; CDR3 protein: ASSRDRSLNEQF
CDR3 length: 14; J gene: TRBJ2-2; V gene: TRBV9; CDR3 protein: ASSVDVHSNTGELF
CDR3 length: 13; J gene: TRBJ2-7; V gene: TRBV14; CDR3 protein: ASSQGTASPYEQY
CDR3 length: 13; J gene: TRBJ2-7; V gene: TRBV6-6; CDR3 protein: ASSYRGADSYEQY
CDR3 length: 14; J gene: TRBJ2-6; V gene: TRBV2; CDR3 protein: ASSPGGVGGANVLT
CDR3 length: 12; J gene: TRBJ1-2; V gene: TRBV19; CDR3 protein: ASSNAGANYGYT
CDR3 length: 11; J gene: TRBJ2-7; V gene: TRBV25-1; CDR3 protein: ASSESGDRRLE